These 2 T cell receptor beta chains share one sample of origin, sequenced in a study of blood T cell repertoires in COVID-19 (dated by TCRdb to the early 2020s). Library method: the immunoSEQ multiplex PCR assay. Entries here come from immuneACCESS through TCRdb and include only in-frame sequences with V and J called. Some clones fail to appear in such tables; in the studies checked, an unresolved V gene covers under half of the shortfall, and the cause of the remainder is unknown. For this sample there are roughly 100,000 clones; around 87% appear just once. In total, the top ten clones hold 5.2% of the sample. The specimen sequenced was peripheral blood. These receptors were obtained from a woman aged 45 to 65 with COVID-19, enrolled during active disease.

The genes are TRBV9 and TRBJ1-6; D is unresolved. V dropped 4 bases and J dropped 7 bases, with 15 bases sitting between them. This CDR3 region has 15 residues. Germline assignment: CDR1 SGDLS and CDR2 YYNGEE. The CDR3 reads CASSLHNDGNSPLHF. CDR3 DNA sequence: TGTGCCAGCAGCCTCCACAACGACGGGAATTCACCCCTCCACTTT. Full variable domain (remainder filled in from reference TRBV9 and TRBJ1-6): DSGVTQTPKHLITATGQRVTLRCSPRSGDLSVYWYQQSLDQGLQFLIQYYNGEERAKGNILERFSAQQFPDLHSELNLSSLELGDSALYFCASSLHNDGNSPLHFGNGTRLTVT.

CDR3 DNA: TGTGCCAGCAGCTTAAAGGCAGGGGATTTTTACAGTGGCACCGGGGAGCTGTTTTTT. This sequence encodes CASSLKAGDFYSGTGELFF. This chain joins TRBV7-3 and TRBJ2-2, with D maybe TRBD1 (6 bases). Germline V gene data show CDR1 as SGHTA and CDR2 as FQGTGA. V was cut by 1 base and J by 4 bases, with 22 bases left in between. There are 19 residues in the CDR3.